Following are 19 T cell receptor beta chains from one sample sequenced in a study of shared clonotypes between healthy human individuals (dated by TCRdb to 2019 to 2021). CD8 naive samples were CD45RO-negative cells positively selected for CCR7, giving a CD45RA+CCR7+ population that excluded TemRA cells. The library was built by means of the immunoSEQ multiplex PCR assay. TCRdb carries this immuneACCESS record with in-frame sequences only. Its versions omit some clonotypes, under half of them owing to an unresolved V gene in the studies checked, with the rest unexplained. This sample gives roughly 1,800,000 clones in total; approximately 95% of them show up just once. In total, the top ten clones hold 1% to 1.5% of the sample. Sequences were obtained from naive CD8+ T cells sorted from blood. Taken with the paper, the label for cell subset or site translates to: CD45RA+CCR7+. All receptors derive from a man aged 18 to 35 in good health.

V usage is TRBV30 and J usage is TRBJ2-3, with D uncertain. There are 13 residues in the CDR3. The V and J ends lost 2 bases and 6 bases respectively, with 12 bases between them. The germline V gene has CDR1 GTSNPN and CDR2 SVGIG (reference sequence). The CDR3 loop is CAWSSGVGDTQYF. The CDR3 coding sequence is TGTGCCTGGAGTAGTGGAGTTGGGGATACGCAGTATTTT.

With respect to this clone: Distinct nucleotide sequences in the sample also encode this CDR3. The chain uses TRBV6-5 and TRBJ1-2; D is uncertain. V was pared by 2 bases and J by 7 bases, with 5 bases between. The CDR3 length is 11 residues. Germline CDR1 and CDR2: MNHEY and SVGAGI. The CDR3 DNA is TGTGCCAGCAGTTACGAGGGTGGCTACACCTTC. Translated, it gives CASSYEGGYTF.

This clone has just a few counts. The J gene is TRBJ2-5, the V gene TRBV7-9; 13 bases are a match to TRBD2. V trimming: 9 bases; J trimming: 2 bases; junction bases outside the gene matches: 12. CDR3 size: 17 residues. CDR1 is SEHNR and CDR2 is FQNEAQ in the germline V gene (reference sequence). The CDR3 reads CARNSLAGGFEQETQYF. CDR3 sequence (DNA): TGTGCCAGAAATTCACTAGCGGGAGGGTTTGAACAAGAGACCCAGTACTTC.

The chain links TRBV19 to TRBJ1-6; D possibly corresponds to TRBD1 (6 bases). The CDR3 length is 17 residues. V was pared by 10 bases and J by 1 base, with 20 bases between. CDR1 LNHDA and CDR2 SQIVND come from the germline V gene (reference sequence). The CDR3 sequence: CATNSGGSGSYNSPLHF. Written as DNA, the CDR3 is TGTGCCACCAATAGCGGGGGCTCGGGATCCTATAATTCACCCCTCCACTTT.

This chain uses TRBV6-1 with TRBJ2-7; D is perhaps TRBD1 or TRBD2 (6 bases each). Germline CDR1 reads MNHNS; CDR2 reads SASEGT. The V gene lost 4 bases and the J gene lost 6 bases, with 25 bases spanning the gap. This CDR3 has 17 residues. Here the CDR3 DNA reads TGTGCCAGCAGTGGGGCCGGGACAATGGTTGGAGGGGGCGAGCAGTACTTC. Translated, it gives CASSGAGTMVGGGEQYF.

This CDR3 reads CASSSRSREPLYGYTF. CDR3 DNA: TGTGCCAGCAGCTCAAGGTCCAGAGAACCACTCTATGGCTACACCTTC. The chain uses TRBV7-9 and TRBJ1-2; D not certain. The CDR3 sequence is 16 residues long. Trimming shortened V by 4 bases and J by 4 bases, and 19 bases separated the two germline ends. Germline values: CDR1 SEHNR, CDR2 FQNEAQ (reference sequence).

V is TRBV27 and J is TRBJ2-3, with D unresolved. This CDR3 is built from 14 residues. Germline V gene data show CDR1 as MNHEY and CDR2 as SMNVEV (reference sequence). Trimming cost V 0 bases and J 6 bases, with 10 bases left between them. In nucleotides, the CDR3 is TGTGCCAGCAGTTTATCGGGCTCCTCGGATACGCAGTATTTT. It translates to CASSLSGSSDTQYF.

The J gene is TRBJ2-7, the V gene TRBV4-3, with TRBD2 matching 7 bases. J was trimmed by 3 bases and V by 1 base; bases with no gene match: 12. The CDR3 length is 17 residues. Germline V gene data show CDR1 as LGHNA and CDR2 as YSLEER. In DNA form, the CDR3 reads TGCGCCAGCAGCCAAGCAGTGTCCGTGCGGGGGAGCTACGAGCAGTACTTC. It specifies CASSQAVSVRGSYEQYF.

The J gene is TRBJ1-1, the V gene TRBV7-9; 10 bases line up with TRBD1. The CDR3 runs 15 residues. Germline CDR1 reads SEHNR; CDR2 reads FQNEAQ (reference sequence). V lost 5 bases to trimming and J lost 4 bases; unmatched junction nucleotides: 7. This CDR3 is CASSHGQGVSTEAFF. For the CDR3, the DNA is TGTGCCAGCAGCCATGGACAGGGGGTTTCCACTGAAGCTTTCTTT.

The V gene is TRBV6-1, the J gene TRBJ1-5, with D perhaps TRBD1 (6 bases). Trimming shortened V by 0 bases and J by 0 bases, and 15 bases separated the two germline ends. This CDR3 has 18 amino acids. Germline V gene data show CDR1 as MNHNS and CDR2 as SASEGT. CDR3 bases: TGTGCCAGCAGTGAAGCTAGGGGGGCAGGGTATAGCAATCAGCCCCAGCATTTT. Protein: CASSEARGAGYSNQPQHF.

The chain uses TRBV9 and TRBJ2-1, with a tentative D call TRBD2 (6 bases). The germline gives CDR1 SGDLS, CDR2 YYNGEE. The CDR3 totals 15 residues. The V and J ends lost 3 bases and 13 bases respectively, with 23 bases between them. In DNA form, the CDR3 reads TGTGCCAGCAGCGAGGCCCCGGGCGGGACCCGACACCAGTTCTTC. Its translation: CASSEAPGGTRHQFF.

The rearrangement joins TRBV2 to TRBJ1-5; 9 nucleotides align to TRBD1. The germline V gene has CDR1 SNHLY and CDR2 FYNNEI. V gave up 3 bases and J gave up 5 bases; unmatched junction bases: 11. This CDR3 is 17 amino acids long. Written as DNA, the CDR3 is TGTGCCAGCAGTGACGTGGGGACAGGGAGTTACGATCAGCCCCAGCATTTT. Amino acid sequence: CASSDVGTGSYDQPQHF.

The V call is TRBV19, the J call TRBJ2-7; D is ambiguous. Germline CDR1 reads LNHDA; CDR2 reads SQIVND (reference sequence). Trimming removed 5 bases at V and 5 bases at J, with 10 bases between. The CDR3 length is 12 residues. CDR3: CASSYANDEQYF. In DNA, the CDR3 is TGTGCCAGTAGTTACGCAAACGACGAGCAGTACTTC.

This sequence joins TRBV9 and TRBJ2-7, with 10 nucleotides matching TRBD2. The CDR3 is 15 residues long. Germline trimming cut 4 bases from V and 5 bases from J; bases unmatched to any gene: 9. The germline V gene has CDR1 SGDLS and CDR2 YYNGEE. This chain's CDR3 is CASSTGLAQFDEQYF. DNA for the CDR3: TGTGCCAGCAGCACGGGACTAGCGCAATTTGACGAGCAGTACTTC.

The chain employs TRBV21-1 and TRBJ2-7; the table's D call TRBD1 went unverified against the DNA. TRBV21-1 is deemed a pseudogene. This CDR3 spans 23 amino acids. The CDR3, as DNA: TGTGCCAGCAGCAAAAGGGGGACCATCGATTGCCCGTGGAAGGGCAGGGTTTCCTACGAGCAGTACTTC. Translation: CASSKRGTIDCPWKGRVSYEQYF.

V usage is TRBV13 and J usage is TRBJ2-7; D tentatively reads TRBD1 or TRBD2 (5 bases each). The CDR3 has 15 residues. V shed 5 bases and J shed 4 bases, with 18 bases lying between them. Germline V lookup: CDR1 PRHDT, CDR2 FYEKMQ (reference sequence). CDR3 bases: TGTGCCAGCAGCCCAACCGGGACCGCCTTATACGAGCAGTACTTC. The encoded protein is CASSPTGTALYEQYF.

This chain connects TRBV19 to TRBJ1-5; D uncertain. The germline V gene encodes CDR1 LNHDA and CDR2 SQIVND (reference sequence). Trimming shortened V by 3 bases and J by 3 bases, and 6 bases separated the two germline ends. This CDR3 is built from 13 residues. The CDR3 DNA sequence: TGTGCCAGTAGTATCTGGGTCAATCAGCCCCAGCATTTT. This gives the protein CASSIWVNQPQHF.

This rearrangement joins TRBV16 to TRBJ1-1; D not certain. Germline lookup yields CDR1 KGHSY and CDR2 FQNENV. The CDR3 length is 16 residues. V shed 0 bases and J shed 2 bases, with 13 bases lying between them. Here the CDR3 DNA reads TGTGCCAGCAGCCAATCTCTCCCCAGGCCTAACACTGAAGCTTTCTTT. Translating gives CASSQSLPRPNTEAFF.

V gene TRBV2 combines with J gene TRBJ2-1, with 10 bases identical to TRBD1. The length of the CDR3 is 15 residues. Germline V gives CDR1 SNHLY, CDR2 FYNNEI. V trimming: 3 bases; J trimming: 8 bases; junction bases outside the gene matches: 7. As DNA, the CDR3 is TGTGCCAGCAGTGATACGGGACAGGGGAGTCATGAGCAGTTCTTC. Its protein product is CASSDTGQGSHEQFF.